A selection of T cell receptor beta chains follows, all from one sample in a study of regulatory T cells in long-lasting Graves disease. Each CDR3 protein is one row after TCRdb ran MiXCR on the multiplex PCR reads. The table shows roughly 350,000 distinct CDR3 sequences, with approximately 15% occurring only once. These data are also associated with another study on T cells in Graves' hyperthyroidism and ophthalmopathy.

This sample comprised peripheral blood mononuclear cells (PBMCs), obtained at new diagnosis, from a patient treated with antithyroid drugs. The receptors here all came from a man aged 35 to 55 with Graves disease. Each CDR3 is given with its conserved first and last residue. Fields, in order: D gene, clone size, V gene, J gene, CDR3 protein, CDR3 DNA. D genes are given only for firm matches. Clone size is given for some rows only: seen once, a few or many times, or a class if the clone is expanded.

D gene: -
clone size: many
V gene: TRBV18
J gene: TRBJ2-1
CDR3 protein: CASSPRQQQFF
CDR3 DNA: TGTGCCAGCTCACCCAGACAGCAGCAGTTCTTC

D gene: -
clone size: many
V gene: TRBV11-2
J gene: TRBJ1-6
CDR3 protein: CASSLGSFNSPLHF
CDR3 DNA: TGTGCCAGCAGCTTAGGAAGTTTTAATTCACCCCTCCACTTT

D gene: -
clone size: many
V gene: TRBV3-1
J gene: TRBJ2-7
CDR3 protein: CASSQDFTSYEQYF
CDR3 DNA: TGTGCCAGCAGCCAAGATTTTACCTCCTACGAGCAGTACTTC

D gene: -
clone size: -
V gene: TRBV29-1
J gene: TRBJ2-1
CDR3 protein: CSVGRSFNEQFF
CDR3 DNA: TGCAGCGTTGGGCGGAGTTTCAATGAGCAGTTCTTC

D gene: TRBD1
clone size: few
V gene: TRBV10-3
J gene: TRBJ1-1
CDR3 protein: CAIKDRGNTEAFF
CDR3 DNA: TGTGCCATCAAGGACAGGGGGAACACTGAAGCTTTCTTT

D gene: -
clone size: -
V gene: TRBV3-1
J gene: TRBJ2-7
CDR3 protein: CASSQGLGLYEQYF
CDR3 DNA: TGTGCCAGCAGCCAAGGTTTAGGTCTCTACGAGCAGTACTTC

D gene: TRBD1
clone size: -
V gene: TRBV27
J gene: TRBJ2-7
CDR3 protein: CASSTPDRDREQYF
CDR3 DNA: TGTGCCAGCAGTACACCGGACAGGGACCGGGAGCAGTACTTC

D gene: -
clone size: few
V gene: TRBV6-1
J gene: TRBJ2-2
CDR3 protein: CASSGQMNTGELFF
CDR3 DNA: TGTGCCAGCAGTGGACAGATGAACACCGGGGAGCTGTTTTTT

D gene: -
clone size: -
V gene: TRBV6-2/TRBV6-3
J gene: TRBJ2-6
CDR3 protein: CASSDRRTSGANVLTF
CDR3 DNA: TGTGCCAGCAGTGACCGACGGACCTCTGGGGCCAACGTCCTGACTTTC

D gene: -
clone size: many
V gene: TRBV5-1
J gene: TRBJ2-3
CDR3 protein: CASRLDVLGADTQYF
CDR3 DNA: TGCGCCAGCAGACTGGACGTCCTAGGAGCAGATACGCAGTATTTT

D gene: -
clone size: few
V gene: TRBV2
J gene: TRBJ2-1
CDR3 protein: CASDGLYGNEQFF
CDR3 DNA: TGTGCCAGCGACGGCCTCTATGGAAATGAGCAGTTCTTC

D gene: -
clone size: -
V gene: TRBV12-3/TRBV12-4
J gene: TRBJ2-2
CDR3 protein: CASRPGQNTGELFF
CDR3 DNA: TGTGCCAGCAGACCGGGACAGAACACCGGGGAGCTGTTTTTT

D gene: TRBD2
clone size: many
V gene: TRBV18
J gene: TRBJ2-3
CDR3 protein: CASSRTMRLATDTQYF
CDR3 DNA: TGTGCCAGCTCACGCACCATGCGACTAGCCACAGATACGCAGTATTTT

D gene: -
clone size: few
V gene: TRBV19
J gene: TRBJ2-6
CDR3 protein: CASCYSGANVLTF
CDR3 DNA: TGTGCCAGCTGTTATTCGGGGGCCAACGTCCTGACTTTC

D gene: -
clone size: -
V gene: TRBV5-1
J gene: TRBJ2-1
CDR3 protein: CASSLVPSSSYNEQFF
CDR3 DNA: TGCGCCAGCAGCTTGGTCCCCTCCTCCTCCTACAATGAGCAGTTCTTC

D gene: -
clone size: many
V gene: TRBV20-1
J gene: TRBJ2-7
CDR3 protein: CSARVMNSEQYF
CDR3 DNA: TGCAGTGCTAGGGTGATGAACTCCGAGCAGTACTTC

D gene: -
clone size: many
V gene: TRBV6-2/TRBV6-3
J gene: TRBJ2-7
CDR3 protein: CASSYSQGSSYEQYF
CDR3 DNA: TGTGCCAGCAGTTATTCCCAGGGTAGCTCCTACGAGCAGTACTTC

D gene: -
clone size: few
V gene: TRBV5-1
J gene: TRBJ2-2
CDR3 protein: CASSTSYGSHTGELFF
CDR3 DNA: TGCGCCAGCAGCACGTCGTACGGATCCCACACCGGGGAGCTGTTTTTT

D gene: -
clone size: many
V gene: TRBV7-9
J gene: TRBJ2-1
CDR3 protein: CASSLGAFGDEEQFF
CDR3 DNA: TGTGCCAGCAGCCTAGGGGCCTTCGGGGATGAAGAGCAGTTCTTC

D gene: -
clone size: many
V gene: TRBV5-5
J gene: TRBJ2-3
CDR3 protein: CASLGPETDTQYF
CDR3 DNA: TGTGCCAGCTTAGGTCCCGAAACAGATACGCAGTATTTT

D gene: TRBD2
clone size: many
V gene: TRBV2
J gene: TRBJ2-2
CDR3 protein: CASSESGIAHTGELFF
CDR3 DNA: TGTGCCAGCAGTGAAAGCGGGATCGCACACACCGGGGAGCTGTTTTTT

D gene: -
clone size: few
V gene: TRBV7-9
J gene: TRBJ2-1
CDR3 protein: CASSLSGPPSGDEQFF
CDR3 DNA: TGTGCCAGCAGCTTATCGGGTCCTCCTTCGGGCGATGAGCAGTTCTTC

D gene: TRBD1
clone size: many
V gene: TRBV20-1
J gene: TRBJ2-3
CDR3 protein: CGLQGITDTQYF
CDR3 DNA: TGCGGGTTACAGGGGATCACAGATACGCAGTATTTT

D gene: -
clone size: few
V gene: TRBV6-5
J gene: TRBJ2-7
CDR3 protein: CASSYRGGGYEQYF
CDR3 DNA: TGTGCCAGCAGTTACCGTGGAGGGGGCTACGAGCAGTACTTC

D gene: -
clone size: -
V gene: TRBV12-3/TRBV12-4
J gene: TRBJ1-2
CDR3 protein: CASSLGRAPNYGYTF
CDR3 DNA: TGTGCCAGCAGTTTGGGGAGGGCCCCAAACTATGGCTACACCTTC

D gene: TRBD1
clone size: few
V gene: TRBV2
J gene: TRBJ1-4
CDR3 protein: CASRGTGANEKLFF
CDR3 DNA: TGTGCCAGCAGGGGGACAGGGGCTAATGAAAAACTGTTTTTT

D gene: -
clone size: many
V gene: TRBV4-2
J gene: TRBJ2-5
CDR3 protein: CASSQAVGFQETQYF
CDR3 DNA: TGTGCCAGCAGCCAAGCAGTGGGATTCCAAGAGACCCAGTACTTC

D gene: -
clone size: many
V gene: TRBV5-8
J gene: TRBJ1-4
CDR3 protein: CASSPRQAPFRVEKLFF
CDR3 DNA: TGTGCCAGCAGCCCGAGGCAGGCCCCCTTTCGGGTTGAAAAACTGTTTTTT

D gene: -
clone size: many
V gene: TRBV18
J gene: TRBJ2-7
CDR3 protein: CASSQTANGAEQYF
CDR3 DNA: TGTGCCAGCTCCCAAACGGCCAACGGAGCCGAGCAGTACTTC

D gene: -
clone size: many
V gene: TRBV5-1
J gene: TRBJ1-1
CDR3 protein: CASSLGPRTEAFF
CDR3 DNA: TGTGCCAGCAGCTTGGGGCCTAGGACTGAAGCTTTCTTT

D gene: TRBD2
clone size: many
V gene: TRBV12-3/TRBV12-4
J gene: TRBJ2-1
CDR3 protein: CASSFLAGGRDEQFF
CDR3 DNA: TGTGCCAGCAGTTTTCTAGCGGGGGGGCGGGATGAGCAGTTCTTC

D gene: -
clone size: -
V gene: TRBV10-3
J gene: TRBJ1-1
CDR3 protein: CASRSRVDTEAFF
CDR3 DNA: TGTGCCTCCCGCTCAAGGGTCGATACTGAAGCTTTCTTT

D gene: TRBD1
clone size: many
V gene: TRBV7-9
J gene: TRBJ1-1
CDR3 protein: CASSLGRTGWDTEAFF
CDR3 DNA: TGTGCCAGCAGCTTAGGGAGGACAGGTTGGGACACTGAAGCTTTCTTT

D gene: TRBD1
clone size: -
V gene: TRBV19
J gene: TRBJ2-5
CDR3 protein: CASSRGQNQETQYF
CDR3 DNA: TGTGCCAGTAGTAGGGGACAGAACCAAGAGACCCAGTACTTC

D gene: TRBD1
clone size: -
V gene: TRBV6-5
J gene: TRBJ2-1
CDR3 protein: CASSYSGQGFDEQFF
CDR3 DNA: TGTGCCAGCAGTTACTCGGGACAGGGTTTCGATGAGCAGTTCTTC

D gene: TRBD2
clone size: many
V gene: TRBV27
J gene: TRBJ2-2
CDR3 protein: CASALLGRGRAGELFF
CDR3 DNA: TGTGCCAGCGCCCTGTTGGGGCGGGGGAGGGCCGGGGAGCTGTTTTTT

D gene: -
clone size: many
V gene: TRBV7-3
J gene: TRBJ1-1
CDR3 protein: CASSLLARDTEAFF
CDR3 DNA: TGTGCCAGCAGCTTATTAGCTCGGGACACTGAAGCTTTCTTT

D gene: -
clone size: -
V gene: TRBV20-1
J gene: TRBJ1-5
CDR3 protein: CSARESGREEQPQHF
CDR3 DNA: TGCAGTGCTAGGGAGTCGGGCAGGGAGGAACAGCCCCAGCATTTT

D gene: TRBD1
clone size: many
V gene: TRBV28
J gene: TRBJ2-1
CDR3 protein: CASSSVQGSFAYNEQFF
CDR3 DNA: TGTGCCAGCAGTTCCGTACAGGGGAGCTTTGCCTACAATGAGCAGTTCTTC

D gene: TRBD2
clone size: many
V gene: TRBV28
J gene: TRBJ2-7
CDR3 protein: CASLGSRGEGYEQYF
CDR3 DNA: TGTGCCAGCCTGGGTTCGCGGGGGGAAGGCTACGAGCAGTACTTC

D gene: -
clone size: many
V gene: TRBV20-1
J gene: TRBJ2-3
CDR3 protein: CSAQIQATDTQYF
CDR3 DNA: TGCAGTGCTCAGATACAGGCGACAGATACGCAGTATTTT

D gene: -
clone size: many
V gene: TRBV13
J gene: TRBJ1-1
CDR3 protein: CASSLRDGAAFF
CDR3 DNA: TGTGCCAGCAGCTTAAGGGACGGCGCGGCTTTCTTT

D gene: -
clone size: few
V gene: TRBV5-1
J gene: TRBJ2-2
CDR3 protein: CASSHPGGETGELFF
CDR3 DNA: TGCGCCAGCAGCCACCCGGGGGGCGAGACCGGGGAGCTGTTTTTT

D gene: -
clone size: -
V gene: TRBV30
J gene: TRBJ2-5
CDR3 protein: CAWSVGGARGQETQYF
CDR3 DNA: TGTGCCTGGAGTGTAGGAGGGGCGCGAGGCCAAGAGACCCAGTACTTC

D gene: -
clone size: -
V gene: TRBV10-3
J gene: TRBJ1-2
CDR3 protein: CAIRKQEVVGYTF
CDR3 DNA: TGTGCCATCAGGAAACAGGAGGTCGTGGGCTACACCTTC

D gene: -
clone size: few
V gene: TRBV6-1
J gene: TRBJ1-5
CDR3 protein: CASSEVRGQPQHF
CDR3 DNA: TGTGCCAGCAGTGAAGTTAGGGGGCAGCCCCAGCATTTT

D gene: TRBD1
clone size: once
V gene: TRBV2
J gene: TRBJ2-5
CDR3 protein: CASSEAPWTGKETQYF
CDR3 DNA: TGTGCCAGCAGTGAAGCTCCCTGGACAGGGAAAGAGACCCAGTACTTC

D gene: TRBD2
clone size: -
V gene: TRBV4-1
J gene: TRBJ2-3
CDR3 protein: CASSHSSGGALDTQYF
CDR3 DNA: TGCGCCAGCAGCCACTCTAGCGGGGGGGCCTTGGATACGCAGTATTTT

D gene: -
clone size: many
V gene: TRBV18
J gene: TRBJ1-1
CDR3 protein: CASSPIGTANTEAFF
CDR3 DNA: TGTGCCAGCTCCCCGATCGGTACAGCTAACACTGAAGCTTTCTTT

D gene: -
clone size: many
V gene: TRBV10-3
J gene: TRBJ1-2
CDR3 protein: CAISERANYGYTF
CDR3 DNA: TGTGCCATCAGTGAGAGGGCTAACTATGGCTACACCTTC

D gene: TRBD1
clone size: -
V gene: TRBV5-1
J gene: TRBJ1-4
CDR3 protein: CASSSDRGGEKLFF
CDR3 DNA: TGCGCCAGCAGCTCGGACAGGGGTGGGGAAAAACTGTTTTTT

D gene: TRBD1
clone size: few
V gene: TRBV19
J gene: TRBJ2-3
CDR3 protein: CASSFSGTGADTQYF
CDR3 DNA: TGTGCCAGTAGTTTCTCCGGGACAGGGGCAGATACGCAGTATTTT